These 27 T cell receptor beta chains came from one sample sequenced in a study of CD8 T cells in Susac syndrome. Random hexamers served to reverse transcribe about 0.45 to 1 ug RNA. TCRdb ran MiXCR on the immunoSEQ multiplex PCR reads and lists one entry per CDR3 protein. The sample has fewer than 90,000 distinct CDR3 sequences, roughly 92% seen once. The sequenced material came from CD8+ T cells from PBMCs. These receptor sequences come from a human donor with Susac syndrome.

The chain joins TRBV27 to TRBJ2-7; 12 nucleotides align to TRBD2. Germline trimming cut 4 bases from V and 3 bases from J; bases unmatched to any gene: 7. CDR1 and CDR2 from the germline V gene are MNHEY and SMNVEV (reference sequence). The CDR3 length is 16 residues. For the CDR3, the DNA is TGTGCCAGCAGTTATAGCCGGACTAGCGGGATCTACGAGCAGTACTTC. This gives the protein CASSYSRTSGIYEQYF.

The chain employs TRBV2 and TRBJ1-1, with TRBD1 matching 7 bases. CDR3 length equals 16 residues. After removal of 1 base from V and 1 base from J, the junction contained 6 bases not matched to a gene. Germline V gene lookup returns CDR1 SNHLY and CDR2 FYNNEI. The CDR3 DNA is TGTGCCAGCAGTGAAGAAGGGGGCGGGTCGAACACTGAAGCTTTCTTT. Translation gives CASSEEGGGSNTEAFF.

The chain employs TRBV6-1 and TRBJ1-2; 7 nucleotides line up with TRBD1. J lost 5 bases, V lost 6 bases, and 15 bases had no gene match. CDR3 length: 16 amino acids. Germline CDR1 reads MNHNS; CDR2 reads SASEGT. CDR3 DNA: TGTGCCAGCAGGACTCCGACGGGACAGCTAAGTTATGGCTACACCTTC. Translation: CASRTPTGQLSYGYTF.

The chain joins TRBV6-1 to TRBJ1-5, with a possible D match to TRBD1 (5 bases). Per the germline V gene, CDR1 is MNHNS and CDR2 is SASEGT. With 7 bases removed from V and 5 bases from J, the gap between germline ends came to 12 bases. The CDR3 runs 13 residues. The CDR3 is CASTGQGHQPQHF. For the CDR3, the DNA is TGTGCCAGCACGGGGCAGGGCCATCAGCCCCAGCATTTT.

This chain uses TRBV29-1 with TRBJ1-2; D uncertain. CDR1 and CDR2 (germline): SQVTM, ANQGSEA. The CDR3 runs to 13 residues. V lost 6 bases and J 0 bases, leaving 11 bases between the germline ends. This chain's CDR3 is CSVASGSNYGYTF. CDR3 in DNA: TGCAGCGTAGCCTCCGGGTCTAACTATGGCTACACCTTC.

CDR3 sequence reads: CASSSGREPVLKEQFF. In DNA, the CDR3 is TGTGCCAGCAGTTCCGGACGGGAGCCCGTCTTAAAGGAGCAGTTCTTC. V usage is TRBV28 and J usage is TRBJ2-1; TRBD2 might be the D (6 bases). CDR1 and CDR2 from the germline V gene are MDHEN and SYDVKM. The CDR3 is made up of 16 amino acids. V shed 4 bases and J shed 10 bases, with 23 bases lying between them.

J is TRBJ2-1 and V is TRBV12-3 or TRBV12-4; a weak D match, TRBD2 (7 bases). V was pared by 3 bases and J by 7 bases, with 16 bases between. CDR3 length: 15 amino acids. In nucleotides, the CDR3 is TGTGCCAGCAGTTTCCGGGGGGCCCAAGAAAATGAGCAGTTCTTC. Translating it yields CASSFRGAQENEQFF.

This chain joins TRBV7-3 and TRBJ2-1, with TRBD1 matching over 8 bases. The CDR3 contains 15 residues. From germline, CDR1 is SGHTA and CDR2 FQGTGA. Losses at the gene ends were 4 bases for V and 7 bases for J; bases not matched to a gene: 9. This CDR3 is CASSSTRTGYNEQFF. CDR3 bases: TGTGCCAGCAGCTCCACTAGGACAGGGTATAATGAGCAGTTCTTC.

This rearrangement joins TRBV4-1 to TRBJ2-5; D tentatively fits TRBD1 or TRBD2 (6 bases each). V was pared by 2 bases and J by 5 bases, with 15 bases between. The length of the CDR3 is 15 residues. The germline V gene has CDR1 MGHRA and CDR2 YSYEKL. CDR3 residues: CASSQLGGPSETQYF. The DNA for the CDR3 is TGCGCCAGCAGCCAACTCGGGGGCCCTTCTGAGACCCAGTACTTC.

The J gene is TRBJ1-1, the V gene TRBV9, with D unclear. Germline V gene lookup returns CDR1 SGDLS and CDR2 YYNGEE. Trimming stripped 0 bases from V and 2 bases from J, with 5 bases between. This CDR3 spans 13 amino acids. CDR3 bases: TGTGCCAGCAGCGTAGGGTCAAACACTGAAGCTTTCTTT. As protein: CASSVGSNTEAFF.

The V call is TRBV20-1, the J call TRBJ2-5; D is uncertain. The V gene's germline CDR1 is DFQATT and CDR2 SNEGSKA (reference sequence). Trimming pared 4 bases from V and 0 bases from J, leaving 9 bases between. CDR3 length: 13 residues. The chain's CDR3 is CSAIDPNQETQYF. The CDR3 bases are TGCAGTGCTATAGATCCAAACCAAGAGACCCAGTACTTC.

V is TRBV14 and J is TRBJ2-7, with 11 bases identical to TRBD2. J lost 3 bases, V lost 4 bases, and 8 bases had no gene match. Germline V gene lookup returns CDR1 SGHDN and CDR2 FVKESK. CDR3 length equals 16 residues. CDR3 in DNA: TGTGCCAGCAGCCCCCTAGCGGGGGGCCTCCTCTACGAGCAGTACTTC. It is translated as CASSPLAGGLLYEQYF.

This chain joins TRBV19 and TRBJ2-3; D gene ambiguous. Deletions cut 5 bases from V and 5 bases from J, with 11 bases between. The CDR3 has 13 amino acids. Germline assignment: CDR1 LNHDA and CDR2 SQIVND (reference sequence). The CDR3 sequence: CASSVEFRDTQYF. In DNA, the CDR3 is TGTGCCAGTAGTGTGGAGTTTAGAGATACGCAGTATTTT.

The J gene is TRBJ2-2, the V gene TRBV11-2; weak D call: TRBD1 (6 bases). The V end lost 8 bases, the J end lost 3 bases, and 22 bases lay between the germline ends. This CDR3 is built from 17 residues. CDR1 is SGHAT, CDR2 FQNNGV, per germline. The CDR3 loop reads CASHSLWGPEDTGELFF. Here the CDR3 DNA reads TGTGCCAGCCACAGCTTATGGGGGCCGGAAGACACCGGGGAGCTGTTTTTT.

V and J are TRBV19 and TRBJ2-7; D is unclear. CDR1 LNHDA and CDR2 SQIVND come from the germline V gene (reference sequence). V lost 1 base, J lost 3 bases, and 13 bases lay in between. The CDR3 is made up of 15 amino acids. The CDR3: CASSIVSSNFYEQYF. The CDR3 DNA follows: TGTGCCAGTAGTATAGTCTCCTCAAATTTCTACGAGCAGTACTTC.

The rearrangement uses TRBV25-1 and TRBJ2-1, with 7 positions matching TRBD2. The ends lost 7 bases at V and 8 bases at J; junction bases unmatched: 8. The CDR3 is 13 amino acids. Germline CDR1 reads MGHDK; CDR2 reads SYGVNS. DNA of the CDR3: TGTGCCAGCACTGGGTACGGGGGGTATGAGCAGTTCTTC. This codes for CASTGYGGYEQFF. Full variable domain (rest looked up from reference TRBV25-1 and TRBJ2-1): EADIYQTPRYLVIGTGKKITLECSQTMGHDKMYWYQQDPGMELHLIHYSYGVNSTEKGDLSSESTVSRIRTEHFPLTLESARPSHTSQYLCASTGYGGYEQFFGPGTRLTVL.

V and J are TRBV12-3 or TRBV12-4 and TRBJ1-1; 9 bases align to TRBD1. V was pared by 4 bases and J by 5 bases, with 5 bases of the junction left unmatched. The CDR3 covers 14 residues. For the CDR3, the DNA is TGTGCCAGCAGTTCGATACAGGGGGCGACTGAAGCTTTCTTT. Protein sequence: CASSSIQGATEAFF.

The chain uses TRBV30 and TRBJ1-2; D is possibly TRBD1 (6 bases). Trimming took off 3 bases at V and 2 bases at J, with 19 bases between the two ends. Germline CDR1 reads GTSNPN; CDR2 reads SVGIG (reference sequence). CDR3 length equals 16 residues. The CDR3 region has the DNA TGTGCCTGGAGCGCGGATCGCGGACAGCCAAACTATGGCTACACCTTC. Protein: CAWSADRGQPNYGYTF.

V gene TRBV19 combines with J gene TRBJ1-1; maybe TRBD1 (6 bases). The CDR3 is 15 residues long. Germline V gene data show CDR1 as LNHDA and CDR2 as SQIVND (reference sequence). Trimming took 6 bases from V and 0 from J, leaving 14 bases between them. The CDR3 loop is CASSGGRVMNTEAFF. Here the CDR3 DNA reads TGTGCCAGTAGCGGGGGGCGCGTTATGAACACTGAAGCTTTCTTT.

The CDR3 here is CASRLGLAVPYEQYF. CDR3 DNA sequence: TGTGCCAGCAGGCTCGGACTAGCGGTTCCCTACGAGCAGTACTTC. The chain uses TRBV6-2 or TRBV6-3 and TRBJ2-7; TRBD2 matches 10 bases. The V gene's germline CDR1 is MNHEY and CDR2 SVGEGT. This CDR3 comprises 15 residues. V shed 6 bases and J 2 bases; nucleotides not matched to a gene: 7.

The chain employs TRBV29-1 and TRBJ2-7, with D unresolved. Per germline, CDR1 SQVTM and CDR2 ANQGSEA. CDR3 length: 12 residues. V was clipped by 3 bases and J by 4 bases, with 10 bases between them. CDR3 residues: CSVEVGTYEQYF. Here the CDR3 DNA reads TGCAGCGTTGAGGTCGGTACTTACGAGCAGTACTTC.

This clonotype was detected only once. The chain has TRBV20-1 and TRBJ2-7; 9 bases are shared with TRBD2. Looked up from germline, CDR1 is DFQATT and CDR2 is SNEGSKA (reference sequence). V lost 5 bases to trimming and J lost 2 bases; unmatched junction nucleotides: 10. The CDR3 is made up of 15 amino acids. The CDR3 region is CSAYGTTSGAYEQYF. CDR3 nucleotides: TGCAGTGCTTACGGAACGACTAGCGGCGCCTACGAGCAGTACTTC.

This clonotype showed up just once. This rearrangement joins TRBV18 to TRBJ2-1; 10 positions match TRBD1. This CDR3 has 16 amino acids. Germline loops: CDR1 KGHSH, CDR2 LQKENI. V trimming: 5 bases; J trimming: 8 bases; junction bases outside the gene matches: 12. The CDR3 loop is CASSSKGGQGIDEQFF. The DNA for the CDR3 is TGTGCCAGCTCATCCAAGGGGGGACAGGGGATCGATGAGCAGTTCTTC.

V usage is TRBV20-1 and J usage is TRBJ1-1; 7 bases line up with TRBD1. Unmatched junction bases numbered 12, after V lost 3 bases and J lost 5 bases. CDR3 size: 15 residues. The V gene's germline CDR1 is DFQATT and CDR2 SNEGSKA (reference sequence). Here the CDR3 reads CSASGQGEGGTEAFF. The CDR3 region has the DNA TGCAGTGCTAGCGGGCAGGGGGAAGGTGGGACTGAAGCTTTCTTT.

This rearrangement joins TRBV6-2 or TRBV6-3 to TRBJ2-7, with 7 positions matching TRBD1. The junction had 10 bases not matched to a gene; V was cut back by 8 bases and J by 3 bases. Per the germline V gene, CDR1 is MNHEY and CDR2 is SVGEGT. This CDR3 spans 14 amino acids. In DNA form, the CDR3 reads TGTGCCAGCCTTGAAACAGGGGTAAGCTACGAGCAGTACTTC. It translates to CASLETGVSYEQYF.

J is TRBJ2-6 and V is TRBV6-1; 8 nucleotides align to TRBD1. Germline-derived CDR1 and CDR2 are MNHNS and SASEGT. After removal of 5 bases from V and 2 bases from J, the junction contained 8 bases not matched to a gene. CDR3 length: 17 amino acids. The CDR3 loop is CASSIRQGSAGANVLTF. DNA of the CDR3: TGTGCCAGCAGTATCCGACAGGGGAGTGCTGGGGCCAACGTCCTGACTTTC.

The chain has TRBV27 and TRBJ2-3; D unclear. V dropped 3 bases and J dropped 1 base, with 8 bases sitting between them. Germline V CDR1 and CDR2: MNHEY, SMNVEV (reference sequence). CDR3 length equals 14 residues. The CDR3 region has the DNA TGTGCCAGCAGTTTCATCCCGCGCACAGATACGCAGTATTTT. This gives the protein CASSFIPRTDTQYF.